This TCR beta chain was recorded in a study of blood T cell repertoires in COVID-19. The CDR3 totals 15 residues. The trim removed 5 bases at V and 4 bases at J, leaving 4 bases unmatched. CDR1 and CDR2 from the germline V gene are MNHEY and SVGAGI. The method was immunoSEQ multiplex PCR; TCRdb's version includes in-frame clones alone and lacks a portion of them. The sample lists 350,000 to 550,000 clones; about 85% were seen once. The rearrangement uses TRBV6-5 and TRBJ2-7; 14 nucleotides align to TRBD2. The clonotype comes from a young woman with acute COVID-19. Sequencing was carried out using PBMCs or T cells enriched from blood (not recorded which). CDR3 sequence: CASSRGTSGRYEQYF. CDR3 in DNA: TGTGCCAGCAGTCGTGGGACTAGCGGGAGATACGAGCAGTACTTC.